A single sample gave rise to the 27 T cell receptor beta chains below, sequenced in a study of blood T cell repertoires in COVID-19. The data were produced by immunoSEQ multiplex PCR, yet TCRdb's version contains in-frame clones alone and is incomplete. The sample comprises 45,000 to 70,000 clones, about 90% of which are singletons, and 22% rests with the top ten. The sequenced material came from peripheral blood. The receptors stem from a woman over 75 with COVID-19, enrolled during active disease.

CDR3 residues: CASSPIGRGAVTEAFF. CDR3 bases: TGTGCCAGCAGTCCCATAGGTCGGGGGGCGGTCACTGAAGCTTTCTTT. This chain joins TRBV27 and TRBJ1-1; weak D call: TRBD1 (6 bases). Germline CDR1 and CDR2: MNHEY and SMNVEV (reference sequence). There are 16 residues in the CDR3. Between the trimmed V and J ends, which lost 5 bases and 4 bases, there was a span of 20 bases.

V and J are TRBV7-9 and TRBJ2-3, with no clear D. The CDR3 is 16 amino acids. Between the trimmed V and J ends, which lost 2 bases and 0 bases, there was a span of 12 bases. The germline gives CDR1 SEHNR, CDR2 FQNEAQ (reference sequence). As DNA, the CDR3 is TGTGCCAGCAGCTTATCAGGATCCTATAGCACAGATACGCAGTATTTT. Protein: CASSLSGSYSTDTQYF.

This sequence joins TRBV28 and TRBJ1-2; 9 bases are a match to TRBD1. The length of the CDR3 is 13 residues. Losses at the gene ends were 11 bases for V and 8 bases for J; bases not matched to a gene: 12. Germline V lookup: CDR1 MDHEN, CDR2 SYDVKM. The CDR3 reads CAEGRTGENGYTF. Here the CDR3 DNA reads TGTGCCGAAGGGAGGACAGGGGAGAACGGCTACACCTTC.

The V call is TRBV5-1, the J call TRBJ2-3; TRBD2 aligns across 15 bases. CDR3 size: 18 residues. Looked up from germline, CDR1 is SGHRS and CDR2 is YFSETQ. V shed 3 bases and J 1 base; nucleotides not matched to a gene: 6. The CDR3 region is CASSSGLAGGHGTDTQYF. In DNA form, the CDR3 reads TGCGCCAGCAGCTCTGGACTAGCGGGGGGGCACGGCACAGATACGCAGTATTTT.

This chain uses TRBV30 with TRBJ2-5; 9 bases are shared with TRBD1. CDR3 length equals 14 residues. Losses at the gene ends were 2 bases for V and 5 bases for J; bases not matched to a gene: 6. Looked up from germline, CDR1 is GTSNPN and CDR2 is SVGIG (reference sequence). As DNA, the CDR3 is TGTGCCTGGAGTATTACAGGGGGCCTGGAGACCCAGTACTTC. Translating gives CAWSITGGLETQYF.

This clone appeared a single time. This chain connects TRBV11-2 to TRBJ1-1; a weak D match, TRBD1 (6 bases). Trimming took 4 bases from V and 5 from J, leaving 11 bases between them. Germline V lookup: CDR1 SGHAT, CDR2 FQNNGV. The CDR3 extends over 13 amino acids. CDR3 region: CASSSTGSTEAFF. CDR3 sequence (DNA): TGTGCCAGCAGCTCAACAGGGTCAACTGAAGCTTTCTTT. Using reference TRBV11-2 and TRBJ1-1 for the parts outside the CDR3, the full variable domain is EAGVAQSPRYKIIEKRQSVAFWCNPISGHATLYWYQQILGQGPKLLIQFQNNGVVDDSQLPKDRFSAERLKGVDSTLKIQPAKLEDSAVYLCASSSTGSTEAFFGQGTRLTVV.

This clone occurred a few times. The V gene is TRBV7-2, the J gene TRBJ1-1, with 7 positions matching TRBD1. Trimming at V came to 9 bases and at J to 7 bases, leaving 8 bases not matched to a gene. Germline V gives CDR1 SGHTA, CDR2 FQGNSA. CDR3 length: 12 residues. The CDR3 nucleotides read TGTGCCAGTCGACAGGGTGGGATTGAAGCTTTCTTT. The encoded protein is CASRQGGIEAFF.

This chain links TRBV27 with TRBJ2-3, with D possibly TRBD2 on 5 matching bases. V was clipped by 10 bases and J by 2 bases, with 13 bases between them. Germline values: CDR1 MNHEY, CDR2 SMNVEV (reference sequence). CDR3 size: 13 residues. CDR3 bases: TGTGCCACCTCCTGGGAGACCACAGATACGCAGTATTTT. This sequence encodes CATSWETTDTQYF.

V and J are TRBV18 and TRBJ1-1; TRBD1 might be the D (5 bases). The CDR3 loop spans 15 amino acids. Trimming pared 6 bases from V and 3 bases from J, leaving 17 bases between. Germline CDR1 and CDR2: KGHSH and LQKENI. CDR3 DNA: TGTGCCAGCTCCCACAAGGGGACTTGGGACACTGAAGCTTTCTTT. This sequence encodes CASSHKGTWDTEAFF. Full variable domain (remainder filled in from reference TRBV18 and TRBJ1-1): NAGVMQNPRHLVRRRGQEARLRCSPMKGHSHVYWYRQLPEEGLKFMVYLQKENIIDESGMPKERFSAEFPKEGPSILRIQQVVRGDSAAYFCASSHKGTWDTEAFFGQGTRLTVV.

The rearrangement links TRBV6-1 to TRBJ1-1; D remains ambiguous. The CDR3 totals 13 residues. Trimming took 2 bases from V and 3 from J, leaving 7 bases between them. CDR1 is MNHNS and CDR2 is SASEGT in the germline V gene. CDR3 nucleotide sequence: TGTGCCAGCAGTGAACCGTTCCACACTGAAGCTTTCTTT. Protein product: CASSEPFHTEAFF.

V and J are TRBV2 and TRBJ1-2, with TRBD1 as a possible D gene (5 bases). The V end lost 0 bases, the J end lost 0 bases, and 5 bases lay between the germline ends. CDR3 length equals 14 residues. Per germline, CDR1 SNHLY and CDR2 FYNNEI. The CDR3 loop is CASSEATANYGYTF. The CDR3 DNA reads as TGTGCCAGCAGTGAAGCGACAGCTAACTATGGCTACACCTTC.

This clone was seen a handful of times. The genes are TRBV6-5 and TRBJ1-6, with a tentative D call TRBD1 (6 bases). This CDR3 region has 13 residues. Trimming shortened V by 6 bases and J by 8 bases, and 11 bases separated the two germline ends. From germline, CDR1 is MNHEY and CDR2 SVGAGI. The CDR3 DNA is TGTGCCAGCAGGCAGGGGATGCATTCACCCCTCCACTTT. Its protein is CASRQGMHSPLHF.

This clone was found once. The chain employs TRBV25-1 and TRBJ1-1; the D gene is possibly TRBD1 (5 bases). Germline CDR1 is MGHDK and CDR2 is SYGVNS. CDR3 length: 18 amino acids. The V end was cut by 0 bases, the J end by 1 base, with 18 bases between. The chain's CDR3 is CASSEYHRAHTGNTEAFF. For the CDR3, the DNA is TGTGCCAGCAGTGAATATCACCGGGCCCATACAGGGAACACTGAAGCTTTCTTT.

This sequence joins TRBV2 and TRBJ1-1; D gene ambiguous. Germline V gene lookup returns CDR1 SNHLY and CDR2 FYNNEI. The CDR3 extends over 14 amino acids. The germline V and J ends were trimmed by 2 bases and 5 bases, with 12 bases remaining between them. CDR3: CASSESLRWTEAFF. CDR3 nucleotides: TGTGCCAGCAGTGAAAGTTTACGGTGGACTGAAGCTTTCTTT.

The V call is TRBV7-9, the J call TRBJ1-4; D is uncertain. Trimming shortened V by 1 base and J by 7 bases, and 13 bases separated the two germline ends. Germline CDR1 reads SEHNR; CDR2 reads FQNEAQ (reference sequence). CDR3 size: 15 residues. CDR3 DNA: TGTGCCAGCAGCTTAGGATTGAGGGTCGGTGAAAAACTGTTTTTT. It translates to CASSLGLRVGEKLFF.

The chain recombines TRBV7-9 with TRBJ1-3; D might be TRBD1 (6 bases). The CDR3 loop spans 11 amino acids. V was clipped by 8 bases and J by 7 bases, with 9 bases between them. Germline loops: CDR1 SEHNR, CDR2 FQNEAQ (reference sequence). Here the CDR3 DNA reads TGTGCCAGCGCAGGGGCGAACACCATATATTTT. Its translation is CASAGANTIYF. Together with reference TRBV7-9 and TRBJ1-3, the CDR3 gives the full variable domain: DTGVSQNPRHKITKRGQNVTFRCDPISEHNRLYWYRQTLGQGPEFLTYFQNEAQLEKSRLLSDRFSAERPKGSFSTLEIQRTEQGDSAMYLCASAGANTIYFGEGSWLTVV.

The chain combines TRBV4-1 with TRBJ1-3; D is ambiguous. V dropped 0 bases and J dropped 1 base, with 16 bases sitting between them. Germline V gene data show CDR1 as MGHRA and CDR2 as YSYEKL. This CDR3 is 18 amino acids long. This CDR3 is CASSQEGPSGGSGNTIYF. CDR3 DNA: TGCGCCAGCAGCCAAGAGGGCCCCAGTGGAGGGTCTGGAAACACCATATATTTT.

The chain joins TRBV7-2 to TRBJ1-2; D call uncertain. Trimming pared 0 bases from V and 2 bases from J, leaving 7 bases between. The length of the CDR3 is 14 residues. Per the germline V gene, CDR1 is SGHTA and CDR2 is FQGNSA. The CDR3 nucleotides read TGTGCCAGCAGCTTAGCCCTCGGGAACTATGGCTACACCTTC. Translating gives CASSLALGNYGYTF.

This chain links TRBV5-1 with TRBJ2-3, with D perhaps matching TRBD2 (7 bases). CDR1 is SGHRS and CDR2 is YFSETQ in the germline V gene. The V end lost 0 bases, the J end lost 4 bases, and 12 bases lay between the germline ends. The CDR3 totals 15 residues. The CDR3 loop reads CASSLVGGLPDTQYF. CDR3 nucleotide sequence: TGCGCCAGCAGCTTGGTGGGGGGGCTCCCAGATACGCAGTATTTT. Variable domain in full (rest from reference TRBV5-1 and TRBJ2-3): KAGVTQTPRYLIKTRGQQVTLSCSPISGHRSVSWYQQTPGQGLQFLFEYFSETQRNKGNFPGRFSGRQFSNSRSEMNVSTLELGDSALYLCASSLVGGLPDTQYFGPGTRLTVL.

The chain couples TRBV3-1 (or the pseudogene TRBV3-2) to TRBJ2-3; D gene unclear. Germline CDR1 is LGHDT and CDR2 is YNNKEL (reference sequence). V was pared by 1 base and J by 2 bases, with 13 bases between. The CDR3 spans 16 residues. Here the CDR3 DNA reads TGTGCCAGCAGCCAAGGGAGAGTGTGGAACACAGATACGCAGTATTTT. It specifies CASSQGRVWNTDTQYF.

This chain joins TRBV9 and TRBJ2-1; D might be TRBD2 (5 bases). V lost 0 bases, J lost 8 bases, and 15 bases lay in between. Germline V gene lookup returns CDR1 SGDLS and CDR2 YYNGEE. The CDR3 loop spans 15 amino acids. CDR3 sequence reads: CASSVAVGLAYEQFF. CDR3 in DNA: TGTGCCAGCAGCGTAGCCGTTGGGCTAGCATATGAGCAGTTCTTC.

The chain combines TRBV7-2 with TRBJ2-1, with 13 bases identical to TRBD2. Germline V gene data show CDR1 as SGHTA and CDR2 as FQGNSA. V gave up 5 bases and J gave up 0 bases; unmatched junction bases: 4. The CDR3 has 17 residues. The CDR3 nucleotides read TGTGCCAGCAGCCCTACTAGCGGGGGGGCCTCCTACAATGAGCAGTTCTTC. Its translation: CASSPTSGGASYNEQFF. The complete variable domain, with remaining parts taken from reference TRBV7-2 and TRBJ2-1, reads GAGVSQSPSNKVTEKGKDVELRCDPISGHTALYWYRQSLGQGLEFLIYFQGNSAPDKSGLPSDRFSAERTGGSVSTLTIQRTQQEDSAVYLCASSPTSGGASYNEQFFGPGTRLTVL.

This clone was detected once. V is TRBV7-2 and J is TRBJ1-1; D may be TRBD1 (5 bases). The ends were cut back, 0 bases at V and 5 bases at J, with 13 bases in the middle. The germline V gene encodes CDR1 SGHTA and CDR2 FQGNSA. This CDR3 contains 15 residues. The CDR3 is CASSLAQPGMTEAFF. The CDR3 DNA is TGTGCCAGCAGCTTAGCACAACCAGGGATGACTGAAGCTTTCTTT.

This clone was picked up a small number of times. This chain connects TRBV27 to TRBJ1-2, with 9 bases fitting TRBD1. CDR1 is MNHEY, CDR2 SMNVEV, per germline (reference sequence). The CDR3 length is 14 residues. V trimming: 6 bases; J trimming: 8 bases; junction bases outside the gene matches: 10. DNA of the CDR3: TGTGCCAGCAGAGGGACAGGGAGGTTAGGCGGCTACACCTTC. Its protein is CASRGTGRLGGYTF.

This chain uses TRBV6-5 with TRBJ1-1; 7 bases align to TRBD1. The CDR3 spans 13 residues. Trimming at V came to 7 bases and at J to 5 bases, leaving 7 bases not matched to a gene. Germline assignment: CDR1 MNHEY and CDR2 SVGAGI. The CDR3 protein is CASNSQGRTEAFF. The CDR3 bases are TGTGCCAGCAACTCACAGGGGAGGACTGAAGCTTTCTTT.

The V call is TRBV5-1, the J call TRBJ2-2; D is uncertain. With 0 bases removed from V and 0 bases from J, the gap between germline ends came to 9 bases. The V gene's germline CDR1 is SGHRS and CDR2 YFSETQ. The CDR3 extends over 16 amino acids. As DNA, the CDR3 is TGCGCCAGCAGCTTGGTAGCAGATTCGAACACCGGGGAGCTGTTTTTT. The encoded protein is CASSLVADSNTGELFF.

The chain joins TRBV5-1 to TRBJ1-3; no clear D gene. The germline V and J ends were trimmed by 1 base and 3 bases, with 8 bases remaining between them. CDR3 length: 14 amino acids. Germline CDR1 SGHRS, CDR2 YFSETQ. This CDR3 is CASSLSGYGNTIYF. CDR3 in DNA: TGCGCCAGCAGCTTGTCGGGTTATGGAAACACCATATATTTT. Filled out from reference TRBV5-1 and TRBJ1-3, the complete variable domain reads KAGVTQTPRYLIKTRGQQVTLSCSPISGHRSVSWYQQTPGQGLQFLFEYFSETQRNKGNFPGRFSGRQFSNSRSEMNVSTLELGDSALYLCASSLSGYGNTIYFGEGSWLTVV.